This T cell receptor (beta chain) was identified in a study of T-cell memory formation after mild COVID-19. V lost 0 bases, J lost 4 bases, and 10 bases lay in between. From germline, CDR1 is SGHRS and CDR2 YFSETQ. The CDR3 extends over 15 amino acids. UMIs and sample barcodes were carried by the TCR alpha and TCR beta cDNA libraries that 5'RACE produced using constant-segment primers. From the 5' RACE reads, TCRdb called clonotypes with MiXCR, one entry per CDR3 protein. The data contain some 280,000 distinct CDR3 sequences, about 16% of them singletons. The rearrangement links TRBV5-1 to TRBJ2-2; D unresolved. This clonotype was obtained from a man aged 18 to 30 who had mild COVID-19 (a few samples of this study predate the infection). Cell type and time point are not known. Sequencing was performed on PBMCs or a T cell subset sorted from them (not recorded which). This chain's CDR3 is CASSLDGRGTGELFF. The DNA of the CDR3 is TGCGCCAGCAGCTTGGATGGTCGCGGCACCGGGGAGCTGTTTTTT.